This T cell receptor (beta chain) came from a study of shared clonotypes between healthy human individuals. General study points: Sampling included only blood; tissue repertoires likely differ. Memory subsets generally showed smaller estimated richness than naive subsets did.

This was a deep-level run. Per sorted-subset replicate PCR, input was 200 to 250 ng DNA, representing about 30,000 T cell genomes. TCRdb's copy holds only in-frame clones and misses some; the assay was immunoSEQ multiplex PCR. Of around 2.5 million clones detected, over 85% appear once; the ten largest clones hold roughly 0.36%. Concerning this clone: The target antigen is unknown.

The specimen was naive CD4+ T cells from PBMCs. Subset indicated: CD45RA+ positively selected. The TCR was taken from a man between 18 and 35 years old in good health. Some clones in this sample may be carry-over from other donors' samples.

The CDR3 protein is CASSLPQGVGTEAFF. CDR3 sequence (DNA): TGTGCCAGTAGTCTCCCACAGGGGGTGGGCACTGAAGCTTTCTTT. The chain employs TRBV19 and TRBJ1-1, with 8 bases lining up with TRBD1. J was trimmed by 4 bases and V by 5 bases; bases with no gene match: 9. Germline CDR1 and CDR2: LNHDA and SQIVND (reference sequence). The CDR3 consists of 15 residues.